Each of the 20 T cell receptor beta chains below was sequenced from the same sample in a study of cytomegalovirus exposure and HLA in healthy donors. The PCR contained 60 Vbeta and 13 Jbeta primers. Libraries were prepared by immunoSEQ multiplex PCR; TCRdb keeps only in-frame clonotypes and omits some of them. The sample records about 140,000 clones, around 77% being singletons. Sequencing was done on a sample of PBMCs. The receptor set was obtained from a man younger than 40 in good health and CMV-seronegative.

The chain links TRBV2 to TRBJ2-7; D is possibly TRBD1 (5 bases). The CDR3 spans 16 residues. Germline-derived CDR1 and CDR2 are SNHLY and FYNNEI. Trimming removed 6 bases from V and 7 bases from J, with 25 bases in between. CDR3: CASSYSVLTQGWEQYF. The DNA of the CDR3 is TGTGCCAGCAGCTACTCAGTCCTCACTCAGGGCTGGGAGCAGTACTTC.

V usage is TRBV14 and J usage is TRBJ2-5, with 8 bases fitting TRBD2. After removal of 0 bases from V and 1 base from J, the junction contained 4 bases not matched to a gene. The CDR3 has 16 amino acids. Germline assignment: CDR1 SGHDN and CDR2 FVKESK. The CDR3: CASSQDSGGSQETQYF. For the CDR3, the DNA is TGTGCCAGCAGCCAAGATTCGGGGGGGAGCCAAGAGACCCAGTACTTC.

CDR3 coding DNA: TGCGCCAGCAGCCGGGACTACCAGAGGAGAGATACGCAGTATTTT. This gives the protein CASSRDYQRRDTQYF. The chain recombines TRBV5-1 with TRBJ2-3, with 7 bases lining up with TRBD2. This CDR3 comprises 15 residues. J was trimmed by 5 bases and V by 4 bases; bases with no gene match: 10. Germline CDR1 SGHRS, CDR2 YFSETQ.

This rearrangement joins TRBV9 to TRBJ2-7; 12 bases fit TRBD1. Germline trimming cut 4 bases from V and 6 bases from J; bases unmatched to any gene: 5. Per the germline V gene, CDR1 is SGDLS and CDR2 is YYNGEE. The CDR3 totals 14 residues. CDR3 protein: CASSLGTGGLEQYF. The CDR3 DNA follows: TGTGCCAGCAGCCTAGGGACAGGGGGCCTCGAGCAGTACTTC.

V is TRBV27 and J is TRBJ2-7; D is uncertain. CDR1 and CDR2 from the germline V gene are MNHEY and SMNVEV (reference sequence). Trimming left V 3 bases short and J 2 bases short, with 14 bases between. The CDR3 contains 15 residues. The CDR3 nucleotides are TGTGCCAGCAGTTTCCACTTCGACAAAACCTACGAGCAGTACTTC. Protein sequence: CASSFHFDKTYEQYF.

This chain uses TRBV5-6 with TRBJ1-3; TRBD1 is a possible D gene (6 bases). Germline CDR1 SGHDT, CDR2 YYEEEE. The CDR3 spans 16 residues. V was pared by 2 bases and J by 0 bases, with 12 bases between. CDR3 DNA sequence: TGTGCCAGCAGCTTCTTTGGGGACAACTCTGGAAACACCATATATTTT. Translating it yields CASSFFGDNSGNTIYF.

This chain joins TRBV5-1 and TRBJ2-7; unclear D gene. The germline gives CDR1 SGHRS, CDR2 YFSETQ. The CDR3 contains 13 residues. V gave up 0 bases and J gave up 4 bases, with 8 bases separating them. The CDR3 DNA reads TGCGCCAGCAGCTTGGGTGACATTTACGAGCAGTACTTC. Its translation: CASSLGDIYEQYF.

J is TRBJ1-4 and V is TRBV10-3, with D possibly being TRBD1 (6 bases). The CDR3 sequence is 14 residues long. The V end was cut by 4 bases, the J end by 2 bases, with 8 bases between. Germline loops: CDR1 ENHRY, CDR2 SYGVKD. The CDR3 is CAISADSTNEKLFF. CDR3 bases: TGTGCCATCAGTGCGGACAGCACTAATGAAAAACTGTTTTTT.

The rearrangement joins TRBV30 to TRBJ2-4, with D unclear. The CDR3 has 15 amino acids. Deletions cut 2 bases from V and 2 bases from J, with 13 bases between. CDR1 is GTSNPN and CDR2 is SVGIG in the germline V gene (reference sequence). CDR3 in DNA: TGTGCCTGGAGTTTACCTACCCAAACCAAAAACATTCAGTACTTC. This sequence encodes CAWSLPTQTKNIQYF.

CDR3 amino acids: CASSLRAGDSEEQYF. CDR3 nucleotide sequence: TGTGCCAGCAGCTTACGAGCGGGGGATTCTGAGGAGCAGTACTTC. The chain carries TRBV11-3 and TRBJ2-7, with 8 bases lining up with TRBD2. With 2 bases clipped from V and 7 bases from J, the junction kept 10 bases outside the gene matches. From germline, CDR1 is SGHNT and CDR2 YENEEA. The CDR3 length is 15 residues.

This rearrangement joins TRBV5-1 to TRBJ2-7, with 9 positions matching TRBD1. Trimming took 0 bases from V and 3 from J; bases not matched to a gene: 4. The CDR3 runs to 15 residues. Per germline, CDR1 SGHRS and CDR2 YFSETQ. This chain's CDR3 is CASSLGGQGVYEQYF. CDR3 nucleotide sequence: TGCGCCAGCAGCTTGGGGGGACAGGGTGTCTACGAGCAGTACTTC.

V and J are TRBV19 and TRBJ2-7, with a possible D match to TRBD2 (6 bases). The length of the CDR3 is 15 residues. Germline CDR1 LNHDA, CDR2 SQIVND (reference sequence). With 1 base removed from V and 3 bases from J, the gap between germline ends came to 13 bases. CDR3 loop: CASSIGAGRRYEQYF. For the CDR3, the DNA is TGTGCCAGTAGTATAGGGGCAGGGAGGCGCTACGAGCAGTACTTC.

This clone has more than one count but fewer than ten. The CDR3 here is CASSLRWGPNYGYTF. The CDR3 bases are TGTGCCAGCAGCTTGCGCTGGGGGCCTAACTATGGCTACACCTTC. The V call is TRBV5-6, the J call TRBJ1-2, with TRBD1 as a possible D gene (6 bases). The CDR3 is 15 amino acids. Germline CDR1 SGHDT, CDR2 YYEEEE. V gave up 1 base and J gave up 0 bases, with 10 bases separating them.

V is TRBV27 and J is TRBJ2-7, with a possible D match to TRBD1 (5 bases). The CDR3 has 13 amino acids. Trimming stripped 6 bases from V and 6 bases from J, with 15 bases between. Germline loops: CDR1 MNHEY, CDR2 SMNVEV (reference sequence). CDR3 sequence: CASSPLGVGEQYF. CDR3 in DNA: TGTGCCAGCAGCCCTCTAGGGGTGGGCGAGCAGTACTTC.

The chain employs TRBV19 and TRBJ2-6; D gene ambiguous. CDR1 and CDR2 (germline): LNHDA, SQIVND (reference sequence). V was shortened by 1 base and J by 0 bases, with 4 bases between the two germline ends. This CDR3 contains 15 residues. The CDR3 protein is CASSIGNSGANVLTF. DNA of the CDR3: TGTGCCAGTAGTATAGGTAACTCTGGGGCCAACGTCCTGACTTTC.

The chain recombines TRBV29-1 with TRBJ2-4; 8 nucleotides line up with TRBD1. The CDR3 consists of 13 residues. The junction had 6 bases not matched to a gene; V was cut back by 2 bases and J by 9 bases. Germline V gives CDR1 SQVTM, CDR2 ANQGSEA. The CDR3 reads CSVEPGGGSIQYF. In DNA, the CDR3 is TGCAGCGTTGAACCAGGGGGCGGAAGCATTCAGTACTTC.

The J gene is TRBJ2-7, the V gene TRBV5-1; TRBD1 is a possible D gene (5 bases). There are 13 residues in the CDR3. V was cut by 0 bases and J by 5 bases, with 9 bases left in between. In germline, CDR1 is SGHRS, CDR2 YFSETQ. The CDR3 DNA sequence: TGCGCCAGCAGCTTGGGGAGCAGGGACGAGCAGTACTTC. Translation: CASSLGSRDEQYF.

This chain joins TRBV30 and TRBJ2-7; D ambiguous. Germline V CDR1 and CDR2: GTSNPN, SVGIG (reference sequence). Trimming shortened V by 0 bases and J by 3 bases, and 6 bases separated the two germline ends. There are 12 residues in the CDR3. CDR3 in amino acids: CAWSVINYEQYF. CDR3 nucleotides: TGTGCCTGGAGTGTAATTAACTACGAGCAGTACTTC.

This chain joins TRBV4-1 and TRBJ1-4, with TRBD1 matching over 9 bases. J gave up 4 bases and V 3 bases, and 3 bases lay outside the gene matches. The CDR3 contains 15 residues. Germline CDR1 MGHRA, CDR2 YSYEKL. CDR3 in amino acids: CASSQMGQGNEKLFF. The CDR3 DNA reads as TGCGCCAGCAGCCAGATGGGACAGGGTAATGAAAAACTGTTTTTT.

This clone was observed once. The rearrangement uses TRBV5-4 and TRBJ1-4; 8 nucleotides match TRBD1. Germline CDR1 reads SGHNT; CDR2 reads YYREEE (reference sequence). The CDR3 contains 15 residues. J was trimmed by 7 bases and V by 4 bases; bases with no gene match: 9. CDR3 loop: CASSKTGESGEKLFF. In DNA, the CDR3 is TGTGCCAGCAGCAAGACAGGGGAAAGCGGTGAAAAACTGTTTTTT.